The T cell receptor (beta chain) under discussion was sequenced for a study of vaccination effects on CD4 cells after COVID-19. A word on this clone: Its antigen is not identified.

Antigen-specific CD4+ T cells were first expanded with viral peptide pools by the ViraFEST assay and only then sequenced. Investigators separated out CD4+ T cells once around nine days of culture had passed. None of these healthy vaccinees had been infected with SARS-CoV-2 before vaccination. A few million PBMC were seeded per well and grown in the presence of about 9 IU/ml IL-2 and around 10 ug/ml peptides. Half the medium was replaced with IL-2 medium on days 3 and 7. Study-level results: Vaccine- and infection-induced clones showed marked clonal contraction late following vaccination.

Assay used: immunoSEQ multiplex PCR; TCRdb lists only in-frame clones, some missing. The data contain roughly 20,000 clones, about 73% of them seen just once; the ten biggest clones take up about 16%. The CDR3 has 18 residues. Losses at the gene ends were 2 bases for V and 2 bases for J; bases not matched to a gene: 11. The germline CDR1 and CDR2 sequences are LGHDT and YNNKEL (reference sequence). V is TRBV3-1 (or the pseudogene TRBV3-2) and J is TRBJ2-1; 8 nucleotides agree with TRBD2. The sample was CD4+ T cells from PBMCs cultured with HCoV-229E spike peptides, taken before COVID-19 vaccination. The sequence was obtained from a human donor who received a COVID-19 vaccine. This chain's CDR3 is CASSQSRTGGGAYNEQFF. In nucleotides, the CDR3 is TGTGCCAGCAGCCAAAGTCGAACGGGGGGGGGAGCCTACAATGAGCAGTTCTTC.